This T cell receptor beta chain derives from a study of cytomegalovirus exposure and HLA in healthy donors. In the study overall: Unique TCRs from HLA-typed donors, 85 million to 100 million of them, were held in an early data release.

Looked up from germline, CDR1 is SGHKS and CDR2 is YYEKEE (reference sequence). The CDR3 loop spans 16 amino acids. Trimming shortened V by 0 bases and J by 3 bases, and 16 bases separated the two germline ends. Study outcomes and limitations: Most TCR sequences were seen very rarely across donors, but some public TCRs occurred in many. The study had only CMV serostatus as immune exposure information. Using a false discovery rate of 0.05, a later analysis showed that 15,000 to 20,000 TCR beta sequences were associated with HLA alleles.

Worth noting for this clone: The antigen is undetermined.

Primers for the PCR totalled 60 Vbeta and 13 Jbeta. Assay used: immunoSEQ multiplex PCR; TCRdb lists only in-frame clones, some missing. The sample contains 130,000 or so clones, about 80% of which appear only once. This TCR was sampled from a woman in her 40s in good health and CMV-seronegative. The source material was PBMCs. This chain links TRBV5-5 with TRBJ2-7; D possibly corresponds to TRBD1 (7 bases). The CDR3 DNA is TGTGCCAGCAGCTTGGCCAGGGCAGGGGGAGGCTACGAGCAGTACTTC. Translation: CASSLARAGGGYEQYF. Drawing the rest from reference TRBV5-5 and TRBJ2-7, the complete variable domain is DAGVTQSPTHLIKTRGQQVTLRCSPISGHKSVSWYQQVLGQGPQFIFQYYEKEERGRGNFPDRFSARQFPNYSSELNVNALLLGDSALYLCASSLARAGGGYEQYFGPGTRLTVT.